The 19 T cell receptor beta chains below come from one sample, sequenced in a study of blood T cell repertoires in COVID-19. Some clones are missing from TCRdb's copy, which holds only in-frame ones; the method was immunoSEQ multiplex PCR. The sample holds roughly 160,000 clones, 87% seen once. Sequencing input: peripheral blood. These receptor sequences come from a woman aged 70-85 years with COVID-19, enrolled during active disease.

This chain's CDR3 is CALSSPGQRYGYTF. The CDR3 bases are TGTGCCCTTTCTTCGCCGGGACAGCGCTATGGCTACACCTTC. This chain joins TRBV2 and TRBJ1-2; TRBD1 matches 7 bases. CDR1 is SNHLY, CDR2 FYNNEI, per germline. The CDR3 runs to 14 residues. V dropped 11 bases and J dropped 4; count of bases not matched to a gene: 13.

The CDR3 bases are TGTGCCAGCAGCTTTTGGACAGGGGGTAACACTGAAGCTTTCTTT. It yields the protein CASSFWTGGNTEAFF. V usage is TRBV7-8 and J usage is TRBJ1-1; 10 bases are shared with TRBD1. The trim removed 3 bases at V and 2 bases at J, leaving 3 bases unmatched. The germline V gene encodes CDR1 SGHVS and CDR2 FQNEAQ. The CDR3 has 15 amino acids.

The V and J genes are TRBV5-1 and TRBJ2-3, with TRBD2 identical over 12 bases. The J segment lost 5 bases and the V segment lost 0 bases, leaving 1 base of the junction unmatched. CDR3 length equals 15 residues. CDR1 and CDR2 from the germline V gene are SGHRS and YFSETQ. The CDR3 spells CASSLGLAGEDTQYF. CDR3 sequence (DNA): TGCGCCAGCAGCTTGGGACTAGCGGGGGAAGATACGCAGTATTTT.

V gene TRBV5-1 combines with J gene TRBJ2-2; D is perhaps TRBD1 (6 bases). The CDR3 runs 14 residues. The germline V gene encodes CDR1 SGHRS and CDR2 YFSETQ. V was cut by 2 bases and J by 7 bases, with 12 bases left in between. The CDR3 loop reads CASSFSGGGGELFF. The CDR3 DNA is TGCGCCAGCAGCTTTTCTGGGGGCGGCGGGGAGCTGTTTTTT.

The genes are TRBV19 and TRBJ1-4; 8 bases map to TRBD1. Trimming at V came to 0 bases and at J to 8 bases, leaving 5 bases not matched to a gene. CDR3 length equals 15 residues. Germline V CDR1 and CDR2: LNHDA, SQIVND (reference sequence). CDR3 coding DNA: TGTGCCAGTAGTATAGACCAGGGGGCTGAAGAAAAACTGTTTTTT. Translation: CASSIDQGAEEKLFF.

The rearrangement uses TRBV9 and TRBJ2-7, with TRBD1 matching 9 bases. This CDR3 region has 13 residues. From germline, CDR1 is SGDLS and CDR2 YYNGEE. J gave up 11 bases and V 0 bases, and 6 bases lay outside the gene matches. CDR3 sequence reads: CASSVGQGGREYF. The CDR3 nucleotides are TGTGCCAGCAGCGTAGGACAGGGGGGCCGGGAGTACTTC.

For the CDR3, the DNA is TGTGCCAGCAGCAAGGACAGGGGTCGGGAGCAGTACTTC. It codes for CASSKDRGREQYF. V gene TRBV2 combines with J gene TRBJ2-7; TRBD1 agrees at 9 bases. V lost 6 bases to trimming and J lost 7 bases; unmatched junction nucleotides: 7. The germline gives CDR1 SNHLY, CDR2 FYNNEI. The CDR3 contains 13 residues. The variable domain in full, with the rest retrieved from reference TRBV2 and TRBJ2-7, is EPEVTQTPSHQVTQMGQEVILRCVPISNHLYFYWYRQILGQKVEFLVSFYNNEISEKSEIFDDQFSVERPDGSNFTLKIRSTKLEDSAMYFCASSKDRGREQYFGPGTRLTVT.

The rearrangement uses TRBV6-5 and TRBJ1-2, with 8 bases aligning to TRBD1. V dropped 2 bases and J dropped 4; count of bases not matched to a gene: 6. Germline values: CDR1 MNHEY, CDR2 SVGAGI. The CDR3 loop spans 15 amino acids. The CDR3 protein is CASSYGQGGRYGYTF. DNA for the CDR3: TGTGCCAGCAGTTACGGACAGGGCGGACGCTATGGCTACACCTTC.

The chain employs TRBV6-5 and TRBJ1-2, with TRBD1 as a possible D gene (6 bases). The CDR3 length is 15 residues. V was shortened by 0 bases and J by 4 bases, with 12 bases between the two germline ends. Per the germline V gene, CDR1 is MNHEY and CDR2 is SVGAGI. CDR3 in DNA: TGTGCCAGCAGTTACTCGATGGAAGGGGGCTATGGCTACACCTTC. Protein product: CASSYSMEGGYGYTF.

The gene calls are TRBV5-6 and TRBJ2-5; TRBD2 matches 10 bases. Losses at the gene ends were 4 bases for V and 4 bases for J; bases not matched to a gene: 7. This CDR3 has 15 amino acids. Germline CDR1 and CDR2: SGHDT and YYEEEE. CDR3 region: CASSDGLAVRETQYF. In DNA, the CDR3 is TGTGCCAGCAGCGACGGACTAGCGGTGCGAGAGACCCAGTACTTC.

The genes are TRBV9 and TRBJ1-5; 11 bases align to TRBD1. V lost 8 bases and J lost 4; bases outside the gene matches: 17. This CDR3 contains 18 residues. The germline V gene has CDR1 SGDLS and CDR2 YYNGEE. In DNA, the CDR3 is TGTGCCAGTGCCCTCAGGACAGGGGGCCTGAGACGGAATCAGCCCCAGCATTTT. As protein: CASALRTGGLRRNQPQHF.

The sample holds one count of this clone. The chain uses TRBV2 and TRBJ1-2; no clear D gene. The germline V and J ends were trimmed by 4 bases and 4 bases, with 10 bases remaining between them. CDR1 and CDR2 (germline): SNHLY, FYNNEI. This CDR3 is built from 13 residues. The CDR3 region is CASSVLQFYGYTF. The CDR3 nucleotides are TGTGCCAGCAGTGTTCTACAGTTCTATGGCTACACCTTC.

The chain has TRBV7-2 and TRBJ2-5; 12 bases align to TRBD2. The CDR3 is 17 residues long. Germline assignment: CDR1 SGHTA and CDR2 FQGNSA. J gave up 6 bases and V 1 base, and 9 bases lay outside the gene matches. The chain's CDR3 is CASSLVEATSGGKTQYF. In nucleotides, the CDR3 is TGTGCCAGCAGCTTAGTCGAGGCGACTAGCGGGGGAAAGACCCAGTACTTC.

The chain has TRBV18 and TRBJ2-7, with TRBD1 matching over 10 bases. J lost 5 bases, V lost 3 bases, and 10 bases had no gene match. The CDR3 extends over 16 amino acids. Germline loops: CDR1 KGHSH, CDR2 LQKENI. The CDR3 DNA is TGTGCCAGCTCACCGGGGGGGACAGGGGTTGTCCACGAGCAGTACTTC. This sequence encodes CASSPGGTGVVHEQYF.

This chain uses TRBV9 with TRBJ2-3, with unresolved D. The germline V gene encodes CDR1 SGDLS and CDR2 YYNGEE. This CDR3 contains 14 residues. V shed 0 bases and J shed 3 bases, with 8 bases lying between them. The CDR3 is CASSVDFQTDTQYF. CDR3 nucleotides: TGTGCCAGCAGCGTAGATTTTCAGACAGATACGCAGTATTTT.

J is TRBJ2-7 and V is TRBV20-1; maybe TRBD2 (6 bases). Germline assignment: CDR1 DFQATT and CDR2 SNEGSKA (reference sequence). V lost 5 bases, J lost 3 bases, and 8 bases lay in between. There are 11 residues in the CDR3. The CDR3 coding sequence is TGCAGTGCTGGGACTGGCTACGAGCAGTACTTC. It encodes CSAGTGYEQYF.

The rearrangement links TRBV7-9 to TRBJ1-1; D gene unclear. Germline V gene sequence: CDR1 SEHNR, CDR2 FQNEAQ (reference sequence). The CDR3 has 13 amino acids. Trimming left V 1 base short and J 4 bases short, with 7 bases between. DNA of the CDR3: TGTGCCAGCAGCTTAGAAGTCGGCACTGAAGCTTTCTTT. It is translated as CASSLEVGTEAFF.

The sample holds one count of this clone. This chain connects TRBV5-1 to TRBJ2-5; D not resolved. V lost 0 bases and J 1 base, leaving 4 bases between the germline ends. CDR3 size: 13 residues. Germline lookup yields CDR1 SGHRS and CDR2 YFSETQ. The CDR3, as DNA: TGCGCCAGCAGCTTGGTGGCCCAAGAGACCCAGTACTTC. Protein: CASSLVAQETQYF.

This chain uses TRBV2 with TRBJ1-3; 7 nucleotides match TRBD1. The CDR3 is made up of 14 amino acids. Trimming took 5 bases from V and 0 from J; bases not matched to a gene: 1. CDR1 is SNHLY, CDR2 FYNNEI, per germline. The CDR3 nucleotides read TGTGCCAGCAGTAGGGACAGCTCTGGAAACACCATATATTTT. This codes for CASSRDSSGNTIYF. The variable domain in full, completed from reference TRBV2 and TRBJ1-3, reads EPEVTQTPSHQVTQMGQEVILRCVPISNHLYFYWYRQILGQKVEFLVSFYNNEISEKSEIFDDQFSVERPDGSNFTLKIRSTKLEDSAMYFCASSRDSSGNTIYFGEGSWLTVV.